The entry that follows covers one TCR beta chain sequence. Its antigen is unidentified. The sample is drawn from a study of OX40 agonist ivuxolimab in advanced cancers. The repertoire was sequenced with immunoSEQ multiplex PCR; TCRdb's copy has only in-frame clones and lacks some. The profile shows around 100,000 clones, nearly 90% of them singletons. Study conclusions and caveats: Among expanded peripheral T cells, antigen specificity went undetermined.

The TCR was taken from an adult with an advanced solid tumor such as melanoma, head and neck, liver or kidney cancer. The sequencing used CD4+ or CD8+ T cells sorted from blood, collected in a trial of the OX40 agonist ivuxolimab.

For the CDR3, the DNA is TGCGCCAGCAGCTTGGGGACGGAGACCCAGTACTTC. Translated, it gives CASSLGTETQYF. The chain couples TRBV5-1 to TRBJ2-5; D remains ambiguous. Trimming pared 0 bases from V and 5 bases from J, leaving 5 bases between. This CDR3 comprises 12 residues. The V gene's germline CDR1 is SGHRS and CDR2 YFSETQ.